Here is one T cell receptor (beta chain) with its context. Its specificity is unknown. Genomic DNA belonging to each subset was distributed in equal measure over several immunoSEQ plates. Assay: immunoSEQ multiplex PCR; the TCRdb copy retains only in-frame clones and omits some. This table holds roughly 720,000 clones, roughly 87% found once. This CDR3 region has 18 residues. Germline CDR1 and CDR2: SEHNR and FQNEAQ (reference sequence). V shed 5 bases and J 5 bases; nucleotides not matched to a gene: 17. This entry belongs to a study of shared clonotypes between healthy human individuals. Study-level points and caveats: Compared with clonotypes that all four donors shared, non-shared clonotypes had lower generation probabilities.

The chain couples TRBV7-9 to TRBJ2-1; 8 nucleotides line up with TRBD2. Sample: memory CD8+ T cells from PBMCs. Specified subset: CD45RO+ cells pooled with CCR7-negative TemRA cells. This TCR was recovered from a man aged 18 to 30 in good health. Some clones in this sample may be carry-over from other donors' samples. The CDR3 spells CASSPLWVAGRGNNEQFF. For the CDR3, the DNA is TGTGCCAGCAGCCCACTCTGGGTAGCGGGACGGGGTAACAATGAGCAGTTCTTC.